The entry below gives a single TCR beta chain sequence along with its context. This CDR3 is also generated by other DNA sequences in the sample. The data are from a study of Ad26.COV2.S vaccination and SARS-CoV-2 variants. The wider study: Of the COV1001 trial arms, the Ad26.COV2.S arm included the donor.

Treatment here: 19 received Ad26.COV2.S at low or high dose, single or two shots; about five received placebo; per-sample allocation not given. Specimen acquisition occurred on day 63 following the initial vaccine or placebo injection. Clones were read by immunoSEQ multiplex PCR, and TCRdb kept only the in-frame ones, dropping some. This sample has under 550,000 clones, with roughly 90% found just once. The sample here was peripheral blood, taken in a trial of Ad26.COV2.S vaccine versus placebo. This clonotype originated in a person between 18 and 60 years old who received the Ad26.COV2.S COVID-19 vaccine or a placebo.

The DNA of the CDR3 is TGTGCCAGCAGCGTCGGACTAGCCGGGGACTACGAGCAGTACTTC. It is translated as CASSVGLAGDYEQYF. The chain uses TRBV9 and TRBJ2-7; 8 bases agree with TRBD2. V was pared by 2 bases and J by 3 bases, with 7 bases of the junction left unmatched. The CDR3 sequence is 15 residues long. Germline V gene lookup returns CDR1 SGDLS and CDR2 YYNGEE.